This T cell receptor (beta chain) appears in the sequencing data of a study of graft-versus-host responses after intestinal transplantation. At the level of the study: Recipients obtained multivisceral, liver-intestinal, or isolated intestinal transplants. The whole recipient group had anti-thymocyte globulin induction followed by tacrolimus and steroids for around 3 years.

This CDR3 comprises 15 residues. Germline V gene data show CDR1 as LGHNA and CDR2 as YSLEER. The junction had 1 base not matched to a gene; V was cut back by 1 base and J by 4 bases. Study conclusions and caveats: Allografts carried high graft-versus-host to host-versus-graft clonal ratios in patients having graft-donor T cell macrochimerism.

This clone was observed a handful of times. Plating combined about 200,000 CFSE-labeled responder cells with about 200,000 irradiated, violet-dye-labeled stimulator cells. The method was immunoSEQ multiplex PCR; TCRdb's version includes in-frame clones alone and lacks a portion of them. The sample contains 20,000 to 25,000 clones, around two fifths of which appear only once. Sequences were derived from alloreactive CD8+ T cells from a mixed lymphocyte reaction culture, sampled before transplantation. Subset denoted: CFSE-low proliferating T cells sorted from approximately six-day pre-transplant mixed lymphocyte reaction (GvH or HvG direction). The chain recombines TRBV4-3 with TRBJ2-1; 10 bases are a match to TRBD1. This TCR came from a human patient who was an organ donor for intestinal transplantation. The chain's CDR3 is CASSQGQGAYNEQFF. The CDR3 DNA reads as TGCGCCAGCAGCCAAGGACAGGGGGCGTACAATGAGCAGTTCTTC.